This TCR beta chain was observed in a study of cytomegalovirus exposure and HLA in healthy donors. The study ran its PCR with 60 Vbeta and 13 Jbeta primers. The protocol was immunoSEQ multiplex PCR, while the TCRdb copy is restricted to in-frame clones and leaves out a portion. Seen here are 85,000 to 130,000 clones, approximately 68% observed once, and the top ten hold less than 5%. Per the germline V gene, CDR1 is MDHEN and CDR2 is SYDVKM. The CDR3 sequence is 14 residues long. V shed 5 bases, J shed 9 bases, and the junction held 9 bases outside the gene matches. The chain combines TRBV28 with TRBJ1-2; TRBD1 matches 10 bases. The sequenced material came from PBMCs. This clonotype originated in a young woman in good health and CMV-seropositive. CDR3 sequence (DNA): TGTGCCAGCAGTCCGGGACAGGGGATTTATAGCTACACCTTC. This translates into CASSPGQGIYSYTF.